This entry lists 9 T cell receptor beta chains sequenced from one sample in a study of glioma-infiltrating T cells after dendritic cell vaccination. The repertoire was sequenced with immunoSEQ multiplex PCR; TCRdb's copy has only in-frame clones and lacks some. The table shows some 99,000 clones, with over 80% occurring only once. The time point: after dendritic cell vaccination, including at tumor progression/relapse. The input for sequencing was blood, taken after dendritic cell vaccination. The origin of the receptors is a human donor with glioblastoma.

V and J are TRBV18 and TRBJ2-3, with TRBD2 identical over 11 bases. CDR1 KGHSH and CDR2 LQKENI come from the germline V gene. V lost 3 bases and J lost 5; bases outside the gene matches: 10. The CDR3 length is 17 residues. The CDR3 spells CASSPNALAGGRDTQYF. For the CDR3, the DNA is TGTGCCAGCTCACCCAATGCTCTAGCGGGGGGCCGAGATACGCAGTATTTT. The whole variable domain, filled in from reference TRBV18 and TRBJ2-3, reads NAGVMQNPRHLVRRRGQEARLRCSPMKGHSHVYWYRQLPEEGLKFMVYLQKENIIDESGMPKERFSAEFPKEGPSILRIQQVVRGDSAAYFCASSPNALAGGRDTQYFGPGTRLTVL.

The sample holds one count of this clone. V gene TRBV5-4 combines with J gene TRBJ2-7; TRBD2 aligns across 15 bases. This CDR3 is built from 16 residues. V was clipped by 4 bases and J by 2 bases; unmatched bases: 4. Germline V gene lookup returns CDR1 SGHNT and CDR2 YYREEE (reference sequence). The CDR3 nucleotides are TGTGCCAGCAGCATGGGGACTAGCGGGGGGCCCTACGAGCAGTACTTC. Its translation: CASSMGTSGGPYEQYF.

This CDR3 reads CASSIADRGNYEQYF. Written as DNA, the CDR3 is TGTGCCAGTAGTATAGCCGACAGGGGGAACTACGAGCAGTACTTC. The chain couples TRBV19 to TRBJ2-7; 9 bases map to TRBD1. The CDR3 is made up of 15 amino acids. V gave up 1 base and J gave up 3 bases; unmatched junction bases: 4. In germline, CDR1 is LNHDA, CDR2 SQIVND (reference sequence).

The CDR3: CASSNRLRGGTFSYNEQFF. The DNA of the CDR3 is TGTGCCAGTAGTAACAGGCTGCGGGGGGGAACATTCTCCTACAATGAGCAGTTCTTC. The chain recombines TRBV19 with TRBJ2-1; 9 bases align to TRBD2. Germline V gives CDR1 LNHDA, CDR2 SQIVND (reference sequence). V gave up 4 bases and J gave up 0 bases; unmatched junction bases: 13. The CDR3 sequence is 19 residues long.

The chain has TRBV19 and TRBJ2-5; TRBD1 matches 9 bases. The CDR3 has 13 residues. Germline V gene lookup returns CDR1 LNHDA and CDR2 SQIVND (reference sequence). The trim removed 5 bases at V and 3 bases at J, leaving 1 base unmatched. CDR3: CASSWDREETQYF. Written as DNA, the CDR3 is TGTGCCAGTAGTTGGGACAGGGAAGAGACCCAGTACTTC. The whole variable domain, filled in from reference TRBV19 and TRBJ2-5, reads DGGITQSPKYLFRKEGQNVTLSCEQNLNHDAMYWYRQDPGQGLRLIYYSQIVNDFQKGDIAEGYSVSREKKESFPLTVTSAQKNPTAFYLCASSWDREETQYFGPGTRLLVL.

The chain joins TRBV4-2 to TRBJ1-2; D is uncertain. The CDR3 runs to 13 residues. Deletions cut 1 base from V and 5 bases from J, with 8 bases between. CDR1 and CDR2 from the germline V gene are LGHNA and YNFKEQ. The CDR3 DNA is TGTGCCAGCAGCCAAGCCAGAATTTATGGCTACACCTTC. As protein: CASSQARIYGYTF.

The chain has TRBV5-1 and TRBJ1-5; TRBD1 aligns across 11 bases. This CDR3 is 15 amino acids long. Germline lookup yields CDR1 SGHRS and CDR2 YFSETQ. V lost 4 bases, J lost 3 bases, and 3 bases stayed unmatched. In DNA, the CDR3 is TGCGCCAGCAGCGCCGGACAGGGGGCCAATCAGCCCCAGCATTTT. Its translation: CASSAGQGANQPQHF. The whole variable domain, remainder taken from reference TRBV5-1 and TRBJ1-5, is KAGVTQTPRYLIKTRGQQVTLSCSPISGHRSVSWYQQTPGQGLQFLFEYFSETQRNKGNFPGRFSGRQFSNSRSEMNVSTLELGDSALYLCASSAGQGANQPQHFGDGTRLSIL.

V and J are TRBV28 and TRBJ2-2; weak D call: TRBD1 (6 bases). Germline V gene sequence: CDR1 MDHEN, CDR2 SYDVKM. There are 13 residues in the CDR3. V was shortened by 10 bases and J by 1 base, with 10 bases between the two germline ends. The CDR3 loop is CATPDRNTGELFF. Here the CDR3 DNA reads TGTGCCACGCCGGACAGGAACACCGGGGAGCTGTTTTTT.

The V gene is TRBV4-1, the J gene TRBJ1-2, with 7 bases that match TRBD1. Looked up from germline, CDR1 is MGHRA and CDR2 is YSYEKL. Trimming cost V 0 bases and J 0 bases; bases outside gene matches: 13. The CDR3 contains 19 residues. CDR3 nucleotide sequence: TGCGCCAGCAGCCAAGATAGGAACAGGGGACTTAACACTAACTATGGCTACACCTTC. Translating it yields CASSQDRNRGLNTNYGYTF.